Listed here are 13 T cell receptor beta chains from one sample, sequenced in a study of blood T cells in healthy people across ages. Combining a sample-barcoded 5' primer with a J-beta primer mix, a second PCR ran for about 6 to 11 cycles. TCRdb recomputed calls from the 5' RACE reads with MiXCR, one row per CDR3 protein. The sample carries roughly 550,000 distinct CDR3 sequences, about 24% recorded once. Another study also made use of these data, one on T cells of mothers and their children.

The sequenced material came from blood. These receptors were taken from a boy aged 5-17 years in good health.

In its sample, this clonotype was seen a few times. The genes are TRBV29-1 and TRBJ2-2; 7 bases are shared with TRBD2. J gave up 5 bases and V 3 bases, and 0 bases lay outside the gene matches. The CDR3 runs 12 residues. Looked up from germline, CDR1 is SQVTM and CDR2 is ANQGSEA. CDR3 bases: TGCAGCGTTGAGGGGGGGACCGGGGAGCTGTTTTTT. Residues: CSVEGGTGELFF.

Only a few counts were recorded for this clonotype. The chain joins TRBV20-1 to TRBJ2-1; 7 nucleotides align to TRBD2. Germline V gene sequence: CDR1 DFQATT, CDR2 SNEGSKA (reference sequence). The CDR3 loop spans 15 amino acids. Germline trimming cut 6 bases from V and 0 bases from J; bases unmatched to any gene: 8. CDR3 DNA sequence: TGCAGTGCCATAGGACTAGAGAGCTCCTACAATGAGCAGTTCTTC. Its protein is CSAIGLESSYNEQFF.

CDR3 loop: CASSVGVGDYSTQYF. CDR3 in DNA: TGTGCCAGCAGCGTAGGGGTGGGGGACTACAGCACCCAGTACTTC. This chain joins TRBV9 and TRBJ2-5; TRBD2 agrees at 7 bases. The CDR3 sequence is 15 residues long. The germline V gene has CDR1 SGDLS and CDR2 YYNGEE. The junction had 10 bases not matched to a gene; V was cut back by 0 bases and J by 8 bases.

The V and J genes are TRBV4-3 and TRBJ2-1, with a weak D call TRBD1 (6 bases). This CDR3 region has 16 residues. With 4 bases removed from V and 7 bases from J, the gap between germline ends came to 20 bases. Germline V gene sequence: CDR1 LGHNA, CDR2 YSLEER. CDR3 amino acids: CASSRSTGLMGNEQFF. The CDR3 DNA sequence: TGCGCCAGCAGCCGCTCGACAGGCCTGATGGGGAATGAGCAGTTCTTC.

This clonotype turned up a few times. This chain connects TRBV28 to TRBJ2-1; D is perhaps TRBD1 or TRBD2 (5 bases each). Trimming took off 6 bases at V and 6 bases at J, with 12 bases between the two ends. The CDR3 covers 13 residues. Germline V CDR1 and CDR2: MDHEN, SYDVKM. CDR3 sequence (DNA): TGTGCCAGCAGCTCGGGGCCTCGCAATGAGCAGTTCTTC. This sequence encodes CASSSGPRNEQFF.

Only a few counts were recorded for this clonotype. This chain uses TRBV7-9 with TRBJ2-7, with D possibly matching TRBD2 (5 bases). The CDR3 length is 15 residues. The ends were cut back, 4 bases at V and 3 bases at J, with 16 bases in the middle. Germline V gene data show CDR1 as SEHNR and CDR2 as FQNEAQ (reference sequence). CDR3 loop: CASSSQEVVGYEQYF. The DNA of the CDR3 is TGTGCCAGCAGCTCCCAGGAGGTAGTTGGCTACGAGCAGTACTTC.

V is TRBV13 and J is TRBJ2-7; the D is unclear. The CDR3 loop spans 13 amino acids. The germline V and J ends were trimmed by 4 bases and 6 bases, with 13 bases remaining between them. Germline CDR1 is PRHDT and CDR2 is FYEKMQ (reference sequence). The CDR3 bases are TGTGCCAGCAGCTATCGGGTGACGGGCGAGCAGTACTTC. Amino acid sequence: CASSYRVTGEQYF.

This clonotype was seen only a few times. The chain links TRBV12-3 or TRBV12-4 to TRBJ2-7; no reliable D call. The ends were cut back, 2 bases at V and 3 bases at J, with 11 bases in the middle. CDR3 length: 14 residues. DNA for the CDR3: TGTGCCAGCAGTTTATGGGGTCAGCACTACGAGCAGTACTTC. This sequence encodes CASSLWGQHYEQYF.

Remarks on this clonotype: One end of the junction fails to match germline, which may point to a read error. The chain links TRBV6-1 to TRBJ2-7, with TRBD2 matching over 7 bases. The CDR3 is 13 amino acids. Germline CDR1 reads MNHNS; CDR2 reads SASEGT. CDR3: CATYGEGTYEQCF. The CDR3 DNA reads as TGTGCCACCTATGGGGAGGGGACCTACGAGCAGTGCTTC.

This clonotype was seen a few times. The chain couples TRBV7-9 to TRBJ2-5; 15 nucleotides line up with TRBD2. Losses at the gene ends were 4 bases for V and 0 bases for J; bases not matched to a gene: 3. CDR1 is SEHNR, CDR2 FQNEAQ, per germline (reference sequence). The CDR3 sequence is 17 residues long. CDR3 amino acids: CASSSGTSGGYQETQYF. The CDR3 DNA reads TGTGCCAGCAGCTCCGGGACTAGCGGGGGGTACCAAGAGACCCAGTACTTC.

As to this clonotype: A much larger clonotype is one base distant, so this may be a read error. The CDR3 DNA follows: TGCAGTGCACTGGGCAGGGGCTCAGAGACCCAGTACTTC. It codes for CSALGRGSETQYF. The chain carries TRBV20-1 and TRBJ2-5; possible D gene TRBD1, 6 bases. Per germline, CDR1 DFQATT and CDR2 SNEGSKA (reference sequence). This CDR3 is 13 amino acids long. V gave up 6 bases and J gave up 4 bases, with 15 bases separating them.

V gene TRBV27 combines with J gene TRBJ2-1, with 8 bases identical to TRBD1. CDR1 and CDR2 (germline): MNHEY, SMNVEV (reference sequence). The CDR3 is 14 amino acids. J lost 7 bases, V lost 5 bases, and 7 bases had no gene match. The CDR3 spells CASSPGGAGNEQFF. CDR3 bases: TGTGCCAGCAGTCCAGGGGGCGCGGGAAATGAGCAGTTCTTC.

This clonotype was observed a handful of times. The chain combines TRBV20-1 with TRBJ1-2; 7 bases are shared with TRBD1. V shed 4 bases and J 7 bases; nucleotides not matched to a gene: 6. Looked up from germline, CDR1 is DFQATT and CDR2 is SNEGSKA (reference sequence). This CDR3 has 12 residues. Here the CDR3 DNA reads TGCAGTGCTACAGGACAGGAAGTTGGCTACACCTTC. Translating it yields CSATGQEVGYTF.